Listed below are T cell receptor beta chains from one sample, sequenced in a study of T cells in Graves' hyperthyroidism and ophthalmopathy. MiXCR, applied by TCRdb to the multiplex PCR reads, yields one record per CDR3 protein. This sample has about 280,000 distinct CDR3 sequences, with around 25% found just once. Material: blood. The receptors were gathered from a man aged 40-50 years with Graves' hyperthyroidism that later progressed to Graves' ophthalmopathy. CDR3s include the opening cysteine and the closing phenylalanine or tryptophan. A D gene is named only where the DNA matches it firmly. Clone size, where shown, is once, few, many, or a class for clones that have expanded.

CDR3nt,CDR3aa,j_gene,len,d_gene,v_gene,abundance
TGTGCCACCAGCAGAGAAGGGGGAGTCTACGAGCAGTACTTC,CATSREGGVYEQYF,TRBJ2-7,14,NA,TRBV15,NA
TGTGCCAGCAGCTTAGAATCGGACAAGTACTACGAGCAGTACTTC,CASSLESDKYYEQYF,TRBJ2-7,15,NA,TRBV11-2,many
TGCAGTGCCGTGACGGGGCCGGGGACTGAAGCTTTCTTT,CSAVTGPGTEAFF,TRBJ1-1,13,NA,TRBV20-1,many
TGTGCCAGCAGCTTAGGTGGGGTTGGTGGGACCCAGTACTTC,CASSLGGVGGTQYF,TRBJ2-5,14,NA,TRBV7-9,many
TGTGCCAGCACCAAAGGGGGTCCCTACGAGCAGTACTTC,CASTKGGPYEQYF,TRBJ2-7,13,NA,TRBV7-9,many
TGCGCCAGCAGTTCCGGGACAGTAAATTCACCCCTCCACTTT,CASSSGTVNSPLHF,TRBJ1-6,14,TRBD1,TRBV5-1,many
TGTGCTAGTGGACCTACTAGCGGGAGGTACGAGCAGTACTTC,CASGPTSGRYEQYF,TRBJ2-7,14,TRBD2,TRBV12-5,many
TGCGCCAGCAGCTTGGCCGGGAGGGCATACGAGCAGTACTTC,CASSLAGRAYEQYF,TRBJ2-7,14,TRBD2,TRBV5-1,many
TGTGCCAGCAAAACAGGGTTGGGCAAAAACATTCAGTACTTC,CASKTGLGKNIQYF,TRBJ2-4,14,NA,TRBV6-1,NA
TGTGCCAGCTCCTACGGACAGGGTCTTGGGAACACTGAAGCTTTCTTT,CASSYGQGLGNTEAFF,TRBJ1-1,16,TRBD1,TRBV18,many